This is a list of T cell receptor beta chains from one sample in a study of graft-versus-host responses after intestinal transplantation. The data were produced by immunoSEQ multiplex PCR, yet TCRdb's version contains in-frame clones alone and is incomplete. The sample lists over 60,000 clones, 75% to 90% occurring once. Sequences were derived from ileum tissue, sampled approximately 56 weeks after transplant. The receptors shown here come from a human patient who received an intestinal transplant, so some T cells may come from the graft donor. CDR3s include the opening cysteine and the closing phenylalanine or tryptophan. Fields, in order: V gene, D gene, clone size, J gene, CDR3 DNA, CDR3 protein. The D gene is left open where the match is weak. Size tells how often a clone was seen (once, few, many) or the class of an expanded clone, and some rows leave it out.

v_call: TRBV7-9; d_call: TRBD1; clone_size: .; j_call: TRBJ2-7; cdr3_nt: TGTGCCAGCAGCCCCGTAGGGGGACAGTTCTCCTACGAGCAGTACTTC; cdr3_aa: CASSPVGGQFSYEQYF
v_call: TRBV6-6; d_call: .; clone_size: .; j_call: TRBJ1-2; cdr3_nt: TGTGCCAGCAGTTACGACAGAACTTCTTATGGCTACACCTTC; cdr3_aa: CASSYDRTSYGYTF
v_call: TRBV12-5; d_call: .; clone_size: .; j_call: TRBJ2-7; cdr3_nt: TGTGCTAGTGGTTTAACCCGGGACGGCTACGAGCAGTACTTC; cdr3_aa: CASGLTRDGYEQYF
v_call: TRBV12-5; d_call: .; clone_size: .; j_call: TRBJ1-5; cdr3_nt: TGTGCTAGTGGTTCGCTGGTATTTGGATTCAATCAGCCCCAGCATTTT; cdr3_aa: CASGSLVFGFNQPQHF
v_call: TRBV19; d_call: .; clone_size: .; j_call: TRBJ1-4; cdr3_nt: TGTGCCAGTCGCCTGGGGGCGACTAATGAAAAACTGTTTTTT; cdr3_aa: CASRLGATNEKLFF
v_call: TRBV6-5; d_call: TRBD1; clone_size: .; j_call: TRBJ1-1; cdr3_nt: TGTGCCAGCAGCTGGGGACAGTTGCACACTGAAGCTTTCTTT; cdr3_aa: CASSWGQLHTEAFF
v_call: TRBV30; d_call: TRBD1; clone_size: .; j_call: TRBJ2-7; cdr3_nt: TGTGCCTGGAGTGATGGGACAGCCTACGAGCAGTACTTC; cdr3_aa: CAWSDGTAYEQYF
v_call: TRBV7-9; d_call: .; clone_size: .; j_call: TRBJ2-2; cdr3_nt: TGTGCCATCGATGCCGGGACGAGGAACACCGGGGAGCTGTTTTTT; cdr3_aa: CAIDAGTRNTGELFF
v_call: TRBV11-2; d_call: .; clone_size: .; j_call: TRBJ2-7; cdr3_nt: TGTGCCAGCAGCCCGGCAAAGGAGCAGTACTTC; cdr3_aa: CASSPAKEQYF
v_call: TRBV7-9; d_call: .; clone_size: .; j_call: TRBJ1-1; cdr3_nt: TGTGCCAGCAGCTTAAAGGAGCACACTGAAGCTTTCTTT; cdr3_aa: CASSLKEHTEAFF
v_call: TRBV2; d_call: .; clone_size: .; j_call: TRBJ1-4; cdr3_nt: TGTGCCAGCAGGGGGGCAGGGGTCGGTGAAAAACTGTTTTTT; cdr3_aa: CASRGAGVGEKLFF
v_call: TRBV6-5; d_call: .; clone_size: few; j_call: TRBJ1-3; cdr3_nt: TGTGCCAGCCGTGCCCGAAACTCTGGAAACACCATATATTTT; cdr3_aa: CASRARNSGNTIYF
v_call: TRBV30; d_call: .; clone_size: .; j_call: TRBJ2-7; cdr3_nt: TGTGCCTGGGGCCCAGGAGGAGGAGAGCAGTACTTC; cdr3_aa: CAWGPGGGEQYF
v_call: TRBV4-1; d_call: .; clone_size: .; j_call: TRBJ2-1; cdr3_nt: TGCGCCAGCAGCCAACTGGGACGGACTTCCAATGAGCAGTTCTTC; cdr3_aa: CASSQLGRTSNEQFF
v_call: TRBV11-1; d_call: TRBD1; clone_size: .; j_call: TRBJ1-1; cdr3_nt: TGTGCCAGCAGTTTTAGGACAGGGACTGAAGCTTTCTTT; cdr3_aa: CASSFRTGTEAFF
v_call: TRBV4-1; d_call: .; clone_size: .; j_call: TRBJ1-6; cdr3_nt: TGCGCCAGCAGCCAATATCAAAATTCACCCCTCCACTTT; cdr3_aa: CASSQYQNSPLHF
v_call: TRBV4-1; d_call: TRBD2; clone_size: .; j_call: TRBJ2-3; cdr3_nt: TGCGCCAGCAGCCAATTCCACGGAGGAGCGGGAGAGGGCACAGATACGCAGTATTTT; cdr3_aa: CASSQFHGGAGEGTDTQYF
v_call: TRBV29-1; d_call: TRBD2; clone_size: .; j_call: TRBJ2-1; cdr3_nt: TGCAGCGTTCGTAGGGGACTAGCCGGCGATGAGCAGTTCTTC; cdr3_aa: CSVRRGLAGDEQFF
v_call: TRBV7-9; d_call: .; clone_size: few; j_call: TRBJ2-7; cdr3_nt: TGTGCCAGCAGCTTAGCGGGGGGAACCGGCGAGCAGTACTTC; cdr3_aa: CASSLAGGTGEQYF
v_call: TRBV6-5; d_call: .; clone_size: .; j_call: TRBJ2-1; cdr3_nt: TGTGCCAGCAGTTACTGGGGGAAGTCCAATGAGCAGTTCTTC; cdr3_aa: CASSYWGKSNEQFF
v_call: TRBV7-3; d_call: .; clone_size: once; j_call: TRBJ2-7; cdr3_nt: TGTGCCAGCAGCTTAAGGTCCCACCCCCCCTACGAGCAGTACTTC; cdr3_aa: CASSLRSHPPYEQYF
v_call: TRBV29-1; d_call: .; clone_size: .; j_call: TRBJ1-5; cdr3_nt: TGCAGCGTTGGGGGCCCTAATCAGCCCCAGCATTTT; cdr3_aa: CSVGGPNQPQHF
v_call: TRBV2; d_call: .; clone_size: .; j_call: TRBJ1-5; cdr3_nt: TGTGCCAGCAGTGGGACGACAACCAGGGATCAGCCCCAGCATTTT; cdr3_aa: CASSGTTTRDQPQHF
v_call: TRBV7-2; d_call: TRBD2; clone_size: .; j_call: TRBJ2-7; cdr3_nt: TGTGCCAGCAGCTTTTCAGGACTAGGGTCCTACGAGCAGTACTTC; cdr3_aa: CASSFSGLGSYEQYF
v_call: TRBV2; d_call: TRBD2; clone_size: few; j_call: TRBJ2-3; cdr3_nt: TGTGCCAGCAGTGAAGCTAGCGGGGGCCTATTCCACACAGATACGCAGTATTTT; cdr3_aa: CASSEASGGLFHTDTQYF
v_call: TRBV7-9; d_call: .; clone_size: once; j_call: TRBJ1-2; cdr3_nt: TGTGCCAGCAGCCTAAGACAGGTCCATGGCTACACCTTC; cdr3_aa: CASSLRQVHGYTF
v_call: TRBV6-5; d_call: .; clone_size: few; j_call: TRBJ1-5; cdr3_nt: TGTGCCAGCTCACCACAGACCGGGGGCGACCAGCCCCAGCATTTT; cdr3_aa: CASSPQTGGDQPQHF
v_call: TRBV19; d_call: .; clone_size: .; j_call: TRBJ2-3; cdr3_nt: TGTGCCAGTAGTGGCATTAGCTCAGATACGCAGTATTTT; cdr3_aa: CASSGISSDTQYF
v_call: TRBV5-6; d_call: TRBD2; clone_size: .; j_call: TRBJ2-7; cdr3_nt: TGTGCCAGCAGGGCCGCGGGGGGGCCCAACGAGCAGTACTTC; cdr3_aa: CASRAAGGPNEQYF
v_call: TRBV10-1; d_call: .; clone_size: .; j_call: TRBJ2-7; cdr3_nt: TGCGCCAGCAGGTCTCGACACTTCGACTCCTACGAGCAGTACTTC; cdr3_aa: CASRSRHFDSYEQYF
v_call: TRBV7-9; d_call: TRBD1; clone_size: .; j_call: TRBJ2-7; cdr3_nt: TGTGCCAGCAGCGAACCGGGACAGTCCTACGAGCAGTACTTC; cdr3_aa: CASSEPGQSYEQYF
v_call: TRBV7-7; d_call: .; clone_size: .; j_call: TRBJ2-5; cdr3_nt: TGTGCCAGCAGCTTTGGTGGAGGAGAGACCCAGTACTTC; cdr3_aa: CASSFGGGETQYF
v_call: TRBV7-6; d_call: TRBD1; clone_size: few; j_call: TRBJ1-2; cdr3_nt: TGTGCCAGCAGCCCCCTGCAGGGGGCGCATTACTATGGCTACACCTTC; cdr3_aa: CASSPLQGAHYYGYTF